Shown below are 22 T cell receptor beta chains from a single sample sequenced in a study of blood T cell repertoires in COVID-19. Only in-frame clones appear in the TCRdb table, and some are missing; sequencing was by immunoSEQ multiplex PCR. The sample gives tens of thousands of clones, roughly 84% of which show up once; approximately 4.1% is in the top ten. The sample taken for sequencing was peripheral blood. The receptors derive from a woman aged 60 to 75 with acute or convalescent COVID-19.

CDR3 amino acids: CASRYTGTGELFF. The CDR3 nucleotides are TGTGCCAGCAGGTACACGGGCACCGGGGAGCTGTTTTTT. This chain links TRBV12-3 or TRBV12-4 with TRBJ2-2; D ambiguous. Trimming removed 6 bases from V and 4 bases from J, with 9 bases in between. This CDR3 comprises 13 residues.

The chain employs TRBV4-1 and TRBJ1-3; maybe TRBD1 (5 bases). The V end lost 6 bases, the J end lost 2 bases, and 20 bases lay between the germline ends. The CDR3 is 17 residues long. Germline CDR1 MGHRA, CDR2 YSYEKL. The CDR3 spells CASSTPGKITAGNTIYF. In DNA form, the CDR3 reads TGCGCCAGCAGTACCCCAGGGAAAATCACAGCTGGAAACACCATATATTTT.

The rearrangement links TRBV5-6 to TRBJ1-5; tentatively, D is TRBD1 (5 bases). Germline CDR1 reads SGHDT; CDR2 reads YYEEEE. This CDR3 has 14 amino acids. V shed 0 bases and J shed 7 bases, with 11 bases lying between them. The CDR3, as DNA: TGTGCCAGCAGCTTGGGATGGGGCGACCAGCCCCAGCATTTT. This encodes CASSLGWGDQPQHF. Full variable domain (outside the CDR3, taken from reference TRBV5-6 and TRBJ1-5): DAGVTQSPTHLIKTRGQQVTLRCSPKSGHDTVSWYQQALGQGPQFIFQYYEEEERQRGNFPDRFSGHQFPNYSSELNVNALLLGDSALYLCASSLGWGDQPQHFGDGTRLSIL.

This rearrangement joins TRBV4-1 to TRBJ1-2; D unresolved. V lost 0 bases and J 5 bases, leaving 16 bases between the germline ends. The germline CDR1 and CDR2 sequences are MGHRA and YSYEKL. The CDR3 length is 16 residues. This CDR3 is CASSQDIAATRYGYTF. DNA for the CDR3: TGCGCCAGCAGCCAAGATATAGCAGCTACTCGTTATGGCTACACCTTC.

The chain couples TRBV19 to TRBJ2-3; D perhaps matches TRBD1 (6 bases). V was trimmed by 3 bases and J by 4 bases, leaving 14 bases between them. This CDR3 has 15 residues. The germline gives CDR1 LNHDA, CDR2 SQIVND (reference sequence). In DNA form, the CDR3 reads TGTGCCAGTAGTATGCGACAGGTCGGCCCAGATACGCAGTATTTT. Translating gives CASSMRQVGPDTQYF.

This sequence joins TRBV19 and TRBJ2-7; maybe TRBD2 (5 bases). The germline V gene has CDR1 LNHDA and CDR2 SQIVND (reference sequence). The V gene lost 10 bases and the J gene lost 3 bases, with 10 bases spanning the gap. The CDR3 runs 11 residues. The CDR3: CATLGSYEQYF. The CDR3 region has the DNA TGTGCCACCTTGGGGAGCTACGAGCAGTACTTC.

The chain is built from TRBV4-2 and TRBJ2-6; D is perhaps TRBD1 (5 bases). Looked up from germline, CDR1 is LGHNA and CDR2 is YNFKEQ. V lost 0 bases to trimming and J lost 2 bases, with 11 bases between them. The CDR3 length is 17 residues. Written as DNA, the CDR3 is TGTGCCAGCAGCCAAGATTGGTGGGGCGCTGGGGCCAACGTCCTGACTTTC. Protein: CASSQDWWGAGANVLTF.

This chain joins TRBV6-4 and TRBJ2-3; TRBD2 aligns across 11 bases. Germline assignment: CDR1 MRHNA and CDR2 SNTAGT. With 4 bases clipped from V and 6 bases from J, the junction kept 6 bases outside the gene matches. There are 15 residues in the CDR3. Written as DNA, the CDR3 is TGTGCCAGCAGTGTCGCTAGCGGGGGGCGGGATACGCAGTATTTT. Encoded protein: CASSVASGGRDTQYF.

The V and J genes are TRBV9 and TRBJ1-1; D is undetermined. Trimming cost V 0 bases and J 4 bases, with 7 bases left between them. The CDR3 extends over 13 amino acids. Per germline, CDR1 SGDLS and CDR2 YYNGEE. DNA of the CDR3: TGTGCCAGCAGCGTAGCGGAGTTCACTGAAGCTTTCTTT. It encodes CASSVAEFTEAFF.

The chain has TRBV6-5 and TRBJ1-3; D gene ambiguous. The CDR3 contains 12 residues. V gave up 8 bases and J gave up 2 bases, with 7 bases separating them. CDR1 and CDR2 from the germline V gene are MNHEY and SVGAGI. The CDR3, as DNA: TGTGCCAGCGGCTCAACTGGAAACACCATATATTTT. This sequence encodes CASGSTGNTIYF.

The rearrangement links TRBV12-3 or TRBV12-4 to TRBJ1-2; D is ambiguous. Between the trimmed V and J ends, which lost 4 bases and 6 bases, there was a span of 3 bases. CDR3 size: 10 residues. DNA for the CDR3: TGTGCCAGCAGTTATAATGGCTACACCTTC. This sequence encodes CASSYNGYTF.

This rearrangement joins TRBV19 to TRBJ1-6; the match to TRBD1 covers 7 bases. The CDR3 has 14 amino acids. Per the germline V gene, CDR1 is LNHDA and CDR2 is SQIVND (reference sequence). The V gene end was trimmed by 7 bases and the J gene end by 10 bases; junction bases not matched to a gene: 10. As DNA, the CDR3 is TGTGCCAGTAATAGGGGGCAGAGGGGCTCACCCCTCCACTTT. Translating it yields CASNRGQRGSPLHF.

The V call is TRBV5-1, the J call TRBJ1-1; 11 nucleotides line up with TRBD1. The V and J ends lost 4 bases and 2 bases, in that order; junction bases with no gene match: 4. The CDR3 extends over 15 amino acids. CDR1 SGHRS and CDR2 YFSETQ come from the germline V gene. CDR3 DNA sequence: TGCGCCAGCAGCACGGACAGGGGGCTCAACACTGAAGCTTTCTTT. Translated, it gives CASSTDRGLNTEAFF.

The CDR3 here is CAARTGKAQGYEQYF. CDR3 in DNA: TGTGCCGCCCGGACAGGGAAAGCCCAAGGCTACGAGCAGTACTTC. J is TRBJ2-7 and V is TRBV6-5; TRBD1 matches at 8 bases. The length of the CDR3 is 15 residues. From germline, CDR1 is MNHEY and CDR2 SVGAGI. V lost 11 bases to trimming and J lost 3 bases; unmatched junction nucleotides: 15.

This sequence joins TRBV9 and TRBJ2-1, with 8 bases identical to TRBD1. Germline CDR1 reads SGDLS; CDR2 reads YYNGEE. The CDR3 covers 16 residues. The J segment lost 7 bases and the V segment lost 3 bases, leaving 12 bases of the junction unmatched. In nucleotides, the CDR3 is TGTGCCAGCAGCGCGGGACAGGTTTTAGGGCCAAATGAGCAGTTCTTC. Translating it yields CASSAGQVLGPNEQFF.

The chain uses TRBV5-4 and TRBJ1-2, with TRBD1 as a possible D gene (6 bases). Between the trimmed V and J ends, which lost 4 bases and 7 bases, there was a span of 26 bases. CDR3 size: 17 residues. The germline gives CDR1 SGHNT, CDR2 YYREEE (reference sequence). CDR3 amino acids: CASSKNGGGGLGRGYTF. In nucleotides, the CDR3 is TGTGCCAGCAGCAAAAACGGGGGGGGCGGTTTAGGTCGTGGCTACACCTTC.

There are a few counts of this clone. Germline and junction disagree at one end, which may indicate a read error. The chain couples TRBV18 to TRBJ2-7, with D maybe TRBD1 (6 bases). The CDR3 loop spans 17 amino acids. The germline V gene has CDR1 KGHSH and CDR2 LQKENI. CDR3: CASSPLTGSALGGEQYF. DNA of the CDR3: TGTGCCAGCTCGCCACTGACAGGCTCGGCTCTTGGGGGCGAGCAGTACTTC.

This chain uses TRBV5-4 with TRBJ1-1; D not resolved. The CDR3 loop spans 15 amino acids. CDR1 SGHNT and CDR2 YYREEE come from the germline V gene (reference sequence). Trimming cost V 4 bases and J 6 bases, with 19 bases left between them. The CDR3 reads CASSLLSKREAEAFF. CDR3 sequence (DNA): TGTGCCAGCAGCCTCTTAAGCAAAAGGGAGGCTGAAGCTTTCTTT.

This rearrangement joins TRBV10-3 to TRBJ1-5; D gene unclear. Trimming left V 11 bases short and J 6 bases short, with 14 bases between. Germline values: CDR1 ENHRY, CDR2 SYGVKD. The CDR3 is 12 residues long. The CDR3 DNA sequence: TGTGCCTCGCGGGGAGACTCTCAGCCCCAGCATTTT. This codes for CASRGDSQPQHF.

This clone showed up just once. This chain's CDR3 is CASSHSSGVSTDTQYF. The CDR3 DNA reads as TGTGCCAGCAGCCATTCGTCCGGGGTGAGCACAGATACGCAGTATTTT. This chain connects TRBV3-1 (or the pseudogene TRBV3-2) to TRBJ2-3; D is perhaps TRBD2 (5 bases). From germline, CDR1 is LGHDT and CDR2 YNNKEL (reference sequence). Deletions cut 3 bases from V and 0 bases from J, with 13 bases between. CDR3 length equals 16 residues.

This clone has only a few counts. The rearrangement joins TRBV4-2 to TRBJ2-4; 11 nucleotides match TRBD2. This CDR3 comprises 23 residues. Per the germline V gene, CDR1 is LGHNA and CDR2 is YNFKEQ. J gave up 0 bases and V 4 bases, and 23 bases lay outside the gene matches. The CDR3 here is CASSPRLAGGSVVWGEAKNIQYF. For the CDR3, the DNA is TGTGCCAGCAGCCCCCGGCTAGCGGGGGGTTCGGTTGTTTGGGGGGAAGCCAAAAACATTCAGTACTTC.

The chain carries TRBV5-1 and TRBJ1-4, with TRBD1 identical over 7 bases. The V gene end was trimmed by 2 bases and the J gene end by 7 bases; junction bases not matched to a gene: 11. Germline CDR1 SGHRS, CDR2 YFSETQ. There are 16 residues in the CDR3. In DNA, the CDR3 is TGCGCCAGCAGCTTAGACAGGGAGAGGAGTAGTGAAAAACTGTTTTTT. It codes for CASSLDRERSSEKLFF.